This T cell receptor beta chain is from a study of immune evolution from preneoplasia to lung adenocarcinoma (dated by TCRdb to the early 2020s). Context from the whole study: HLA loss of heterozygosity was found in about 6.7% of AIS, approximately 14% of MIA and under 40% of ADC lesions, and in no AAH lesions. The immune data were integrated with whole exome sequencing and methylation data from the same cohort of nodules. POLYSOLVER was used to infer class I HLA alleles from exome data, and LOHHLA was used to detect allele-specific HLA loss. A total of approximately 56 patients contributed TCR sequencing data. Resected precursor lesions (AAH, AIS, MIA) and invasive adenocarcinomas were compared against paired morphologically normal lung tissue. Sample size was based on specimen availability rather than a prior power calculation. According to the study, more than 95 samples went through TCR sequencing. The overall cohort comprised approximately 53 patients with pulmonary nodules who underwent surgical resection. Immune contexture across lung adenocarcinoma precursors and invasive adenocarcinoma was profiled using immune gene expression, TCR sequencing and multiplex immunofluorescence.

The CDR3 goes from the cysteine to the phenylalanine over 15 residues. Kept here is only the CDR3 DNA, which spans 45 bases and is read in frame from base 1. The trim is 3 bases for V and 0 bases for J, with a gap of 12 bases between the germline ends. From a lookup of the germline V gene, CDR1 and CDR2 are ENHRY and SYGVKD. With respect to this clone: The antigen it binds to is not known. One base away there is no much larger clone; base qualities are not given.

The immunoSEQ hsTCRbeta Kit was used to sequence TCR beta CDR3 regions from DNA. Regarding the original processing steps: TCR sequencing data were analysed with the ImmunoSEQ Analyzer. T cell clonality was defined as 1 minus Pielou's evenness, calculated on productive rearrangements. T cell diversity was measured with the inverse Simpson index on productive templates. T cell density was defined as TCR beta template counts normalized to usable DNA, with usable DNA estimated by amplification and sequencing of housekeeping genes. TCR metrics were compared across histologic stages using two-sided Kruskal-Wallis tests. TCRdb carries this immuneACCESS record with in-frame sequences only. Its versions omit some clonotypes, under half of them owing to an unresolved V gene in the studies checked, with the rest unexplained. D and trimming come from the DNA, and the V and J calls and clone size come from that table. Within this sample are about 26,000 clones, with less than 80% of them counted one time only. The ten top clones hold 5.7% of the sample.

The investigation overall reported the following: KRAS-mutant nodules showed the highest T cell clonality compared with EGFR-mutant or double wild-type lesions. Because all patients were from Japan and China, applicability to Western populations was uncertain. The highest clonality was observed in normal lung, whereas higher T cell density and diversity but lower clonality appeared to be present in later-stage lesions. The findings were based on association rather than direct causation, and larger cohorts with long-term follow-up and longitudinal biopsies were deemed needed. Normal lung had the highest top T cell clone frequencies, which appeared to decline progressively from AAH through AIS, MIA and invasive adenocarcinoma.

Resection was performed on patients in Japan or China between the mid-2010s and the late 2010s. Histologic diagnosis of each case was confirmed independently by two lung cancer pathologists on H&E slides. To enrich premalignant or tumor cells for nucleic acid extraction, macro-dissection was performed after pathologic assessment. FFPE tissue was used for DNA isolation with the AllPrep DNA/RNA FFPE Kit. The TCR originated in a person between 55 and 70 years old with invasive lung adenocarcinoma. Some clones in this sample may be carry-over from other donors' samples. Input material: FFPE invasive lung adenocarcinoma tissue. The cell subset or site label, as the study defines it: frankly invasive lung adenocarcinoma (ADC). Rearrangement joined TRBV10-3 to TRBJ2-7; no D gene can be assigned with confidence. The DNA sequence is TGTGCCATCAGTGACTCGGGTTATAGCTCCTACGAGCAGTACTTC. Its translation reads: CAISDSGYSSYEQYF.